The 18 T cell receptor beta chains listed next were all sequenced from one sample in a study of cytomegalovirus exposure and HLA in healthy donors. The PCR employed 60 Vbeta primers together with 13 Jbeta primers. Data came from immunoSEQ multiplex PCR; TCRdb stores just in-frame clones and leaves some out. The table includes 150,000 to 200,000 clones, roughly 80% detected once. Sequencing was performed on PBMCs. The receptors come from a woman in her thirties in good health and CMV-seropositive.

This clone occurred a few times. The J gene is TRBJ1-1, the V gene TRBV29-1; unclear D gene. Trimming left V 7 bases short and J 4 bases short, with 19 bases between. Germline V gene lookup returns CDR1 SQVTM and CDR2 ANQGSEA. CDR3 length: 14 amino acids. For the CDR3, the DNA is TGCAGCGGAAGGACTGCGGCTTCGGGCACTGAAGCTTTCTTT. Amino acids: CSGRTAASGTEAFF.

The table lists this clone with a few counts. The chain links TRBV4-1 to TRBJ1-2; TRBD1 matches at 7 bases. This CDR3 is 19 amino acids long. CDR1 is MGHRA, CDR2 YSYEKL, per germline. V gave up 4 bases and J gave up 0 bases; unmatched junction bases: 17. CDR3 protein: CASSRTLPDVDRTNYGYTF. The DNA for the CDR3 is TGCGCCAGCAGCCGAACCCTCCCCGACGTGGACAGGACTAACTATGGCTACACCTTC.

The J gene is TRBJ1-1, the V gene TRBV29-1; a weak D match, TRBD1 (6 bases). The germline CDR1 and CDR2 sequences are SQVTM and ANQGSEA. This CDR3 is built from 16 residues. V was trimmed by 3 bases and J by 3 bases, leaving 20 bases between them. CDR3 residues: CSVDRSGGAHDTEAFF. CDR3 nucleotide sequence: TGCAGCGTTGATAGAAGCGGGGGGGCTCACGACACTGAAGCTTTCTTT.

The rearrangement uses TRBV28 and TRBJ1-3; D remains unclear. V was shortened by 3 bases and J by 2 bases, with 14 bases between the two germline ends. The CDR3 consists of 16 residues. Germline V gene lookup returns CDR1 MDHEN and CDR2 SYDVKM. Here the CDR3 DNA reads TGTGCCAGCAGTTTCGGCGGGGTCTTTACTGGAAACACCATATATTTT. Translated: CASSFGGVFTGNTIYF.

This sequence joins TRBV10-3 and TRBJ1-1; 12 nucleotides agree with TRBD1. Germline CDR1 is ENHRY and CDR2 is SYGVKD. J was trimmed by 6 bases and V by 6 bases; bases with no gene match: 2. The CDR3 consists of 13 residues. The DNA of the CDR3 is TGTGCCATCAGCCGGGACAGGGGGCCTGAAGCTTTCTTT. This encodes CAISRDRGPEAFF.

The gene calls are TRBV7-2 and TRBJ1-4, with TRBD1 identical over 7 bases. The CDR3 has 16 amino acids. V lost 3 bases, J lost 6 bases, and 10 bases stayed unmatched. Per the germline V gene, CDR1 is SGHTA and CDR2 is FQGNSA. The CDR3 here is CASSFLRDRGHEKLFF. The CDR3 DNA sequence: TGTGCCAGCAGCTTTCTCCGGGACAGAGGCCATGAAAAACTGTTTTTT.

V gene TRBV7-9 combines with J gene TRBJ1-1, with D perhaps matching TRBD1 (6 bases). The CDR3 extends over 15 amino acids. V gave up 7 bases and J gave up 1 base, with 16 bases separating them. Germline CDR1 and CDR2: SEHNR and FQNEAQ (reference sequence). For the CDR3, the DNA is TGTGCCAGCATCCCCCACAGGGCCTCGAACACTGAAGCTTTCTTT. Translated: CASIPHRASNTEAFF.

V and J are TRBV4-2 and TRBJ2-7, with 9 positions matching TRBD1. J was trimmed by 1 base and V by 0 bases; bases with no gene match: 7. The germline CDR1 and CDR2 sequences are LGHNA and YNFKEQ. CDR3 length: 17 amino acids. CDR3 nucleotide sequence: TGTGCCAGCAGCCAAGAAGGGACAGGGACCTTATCCTACGAGCAGTACTTC. Translation gives CASSQEGTGTLSYEQYF.

This clone was seen just once. The rearrangement uses TRBV18 and TRBJ1-5; maybe TRBD1 (5 bases). The germline V and J ends were trimmed by 4 bases and 5 bases, with 18 bases remaining between them. The germline CDR1 and CDR2 sequences are KGHSH and LQKENI. The length of the CDR3 is 16 residues. CDR3 sequence: CASSLSTLAGDQPQHF. CDR3 nucleotide sequence: TGTGCCAGCTCACTATCGACCCTCGCGGGGGATCAGCCCCAGCATTTT.

J is TRBJ2-3 and V is TRBV5-6; perhaps TRBD2 as D (6 bases). The CDR3 covers 16 residues. The germline gives CDR1 SGHDT, CDR2 YYEEEE. Trimming stripped 2 bases from V and 1 base from J, with 14 bases between. The chain's CDR3 is CASSLGRGGGTDTQYF. The CDR3 DNA reads as TGTGCCAGCAGCTTAGGGCGGGGAGGCGGCACAGATACGCAGTATTTT.

The chain is built from TRBV21-1 and TRBJ2-1; the D segment call TRBD1 is taken from the table without a DNA check. TRBV21-1 represents a pseudogene. This CDR3 is 17 amino acids long. The CDR3 reads CASSKDQVGREKGEQFF. In nucleotides, the CDR3 is TGTGCCAGCAGCAAAGATCAGGTGGGCAGGGAAAAGGGTGAGCAGTTCTTC.

The chain links TRBV27 to TRBJ1-4, with a weak D call TRBD1 (5 bases). Deletions cut 1 base from V and 5 bases from J, with 8 bases between. The CDR3 contains 14 residues. The germline CDR1 and CDR2 sequences are MNHEY and SMNVEV (reference sequence). The CDR3 nucleotides are TGTGCCAGCAGTTTATGGTCAGGGAATGAAAAACTGTTTTTT. It is translated as CASSLWSGNEKLFF.

In the case of this clone: The junction differs from germline at one of its ends, possibly a read error. This chain connects TRBV7-9 to TRBJ2-5, with TRBD1 matching over 7 bases. The CDR3 covers 16 residues. The germline V gene has CDR1 SEHNR and CDR2 FQNEAQ (reference sequence). The CDR3 sequence: CSSSLEYRGSQETQYF. CDR3 nucleotide sequence: TGTTCCAGCAGCTTAGAGTACAGGGGATCCCAAGAGACCCAGTACTTC.

V usage is TRBV19 and J usage is TRBJ1-5; TRBD1 aligns across 9 bases. Trimming took 3 bases from V and 0 from J; bases not matched to a gene: 12. Germline-derived CDR1 and CDR2 are LNHDA and SQIVND (reference sequence). CDR3 size: 19 residues. The CDR3 loop reads CASSIRRRDRETSNQPQHF. The CDR3 region has the DNA TGTGCCAGTAGTATCCGCCGGCGGGACAGGGAAACTAGCAATCAGCCCCAGCATTTT.

The chain is built from TRBV5-1 and TRBJ2-1, with D possibly matching TRBD2 (5 bases). Trimming shortened V by 4 bases and J by 0 bases, and 8 bases separated the two germline ends. The germline gives CDR1 SGHRS, CDR2 YFSETQ. This CDR3 has 14 amino acids. CDR3 nucleotide sequence: TGCGCCAGCAGCGGTGGAGGCTCCTACAATGAGCAGTTCTTC. Translating gives CASSGGGSYNEQFF. Drawing the rest from reference TRBV5-1 and TRBJ2-1, the complete variable domain is KAGVTQTPRYLIKTRGQQVTLSCSPISGHRSVSWYQQTPGQGLQFLFEYFSETQRNKGNFPGRFSGRQFSNSRSEMNVSTLELGDSALYLCASSGGGSYNEQFFGPGTRLTVL.

V and J are TRBV5-6 and TRBJ2-2, with D unclear. The CDR3 has 13 residues. V gave up 0 bases and J gave up 5 bases, with 5 bases separating them. In germline, CDR1 is SGHDT, CDR2 YYEEEE. The CDR3 DNA reads TGTGCCAGCAGCTTGGATCCAACCGGGGAGCTGTTTTTT. Translation: CASSLDPTGELFF.

The chain combines TRBV10-2 with TRBJ2-7, with D hard to call. The V gene's germline CDR1 is WSHSY and CDR2 SAAADI. V was trimmed by 2 bases and J by 2 bases, leaving 7 bases between them. CDR3 size: 13 residues. CDR3 in DNA: TGCGCCAGCAGTGAGCCCTTTACCTACGAGCAGTACTTC. Translation: CASSEPFTYEQYF.

A remark on this clone: The germline gene is not matched at one end of the junction; a read error may be the cause. The chain carries TRBV7-9 and TRBJ2-1; no clear D gene. Germline CDR1 is SEHNR and CDR2 is FQNEAQ (reference sequence). The CDR3 totals 11 residues. CDR3 in amino acids: CSSSLNNEQFF. CDR3 nucleotides: TGTTCCAGCAGCCTAAACAATGAGCAGTTCTTC.